There are many counts of the clone carrying this T cell receptor (beta chain). Library construction for TCR beta used iRepertoire HTBI primers and Arm-PCR of CDR3 regions. Methods used by the authors: Taken together, the samples had around 66 TRBV and some 15 TRBJ segments identified. TCRdb recomputed calls from the multiplex PCR reads with MiXCR, one row per CDR3 protein. The V and J calls and clone size come from TCRdb's table, not from the authors' own analysis. This sample has 350,000 to 550,000 distinct CDR3 sequences, with about 16% found just once. This sample is part of a study of regulatory T cells in long-lasting Graves disease. Germline V lookup: CDR1 SQVTM, CDR2 ANQGSEA. There are 12 residues in the CDR3. Germline trimming cut 8 bases from V and 5 bases from J; bases unmatched to any gene: 8. The time point: newly diagnosed GD, antithyroid drugs for less than 3 months. From PBMCs, RNA was extracted and then used to make the TCR library.

These data also featured in a second study, about T cells in Graves' hyperthyroidism and ophthalmopathy. That investigation notes: Before onset, by a median of around six months, the model predicted ophthalmopathy.

Here the sequenced sample was peripheral blood mononuclear cells (PBMCs), taken at new diagnosis, from a patient treated with antithyroid drugs. The chain is built from TRBV29-1 and TRBJ2-5; TRBD1 matches 7 bases. This TCR was sampled from a woman in her thirties with Graves disease. The CDR3 reads CSFRQGVETQYF. The CDR3 region has the DNA TGCAGCTTCCGACAGGGCGTGGAGACCCAGTACTTC.